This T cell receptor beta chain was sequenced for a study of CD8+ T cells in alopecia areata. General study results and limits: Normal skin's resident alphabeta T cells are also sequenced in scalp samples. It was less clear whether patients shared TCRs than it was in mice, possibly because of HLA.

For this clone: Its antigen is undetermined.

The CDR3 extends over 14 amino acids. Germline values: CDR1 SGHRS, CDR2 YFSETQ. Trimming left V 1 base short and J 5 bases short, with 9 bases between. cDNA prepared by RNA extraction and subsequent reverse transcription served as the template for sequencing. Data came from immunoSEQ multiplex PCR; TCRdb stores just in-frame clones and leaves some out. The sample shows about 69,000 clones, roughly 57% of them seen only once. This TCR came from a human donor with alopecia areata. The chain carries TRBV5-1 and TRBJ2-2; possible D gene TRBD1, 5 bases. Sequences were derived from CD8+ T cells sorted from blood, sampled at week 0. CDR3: CASSLRAGTGELFF. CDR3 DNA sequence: TGCGCCAGCAGCTTGAGAGCAGGGACCGGGGAGCTGTTTTTT. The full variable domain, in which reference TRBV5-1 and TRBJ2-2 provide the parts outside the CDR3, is KAGVTQTPRYLIKTRGQQVTLSCSPISGHRSVSWYQQTPGQGLQFLFEYFSETQRNKGNFPGRFSGRQFSNSRSEMNVSTLELGDSALYLCASSLRAGTGELFFGEGSRLTVL.